The subject of this entry is one T cell receptor (beta chain). The study ran its PCR with 60 Vbeta and 13 Jbeta primers. Method: immunoSEQ multiplex PCR; TCRdb's copy keeps in-frame clones and lacks some. The sample has approximately 100,000 clones, 65% to 75% seen once. Between the trimmed V and J ends, which lost 0 bases and 8 bases, there was a span of 4 bases. Germline V CDR1 and CDR2: MGHRA, YSYEKL. The CDR3 is made up of 11 amino acids. These data are taken from a study of cytomegalovirus exposure and HLA in healthy donors. The chain joins TRBV4-1 to TRBJ1-2; no clear D. The sequencing input was PBMCs. The origin of this receptor is a man in his forties in good health and CMV-seropositive. The CDR3 DNA reads as TGCGCCAGCAGCCAAGACGGGGGCTACACCTTC. It is translated as CASSQDGGYTF.